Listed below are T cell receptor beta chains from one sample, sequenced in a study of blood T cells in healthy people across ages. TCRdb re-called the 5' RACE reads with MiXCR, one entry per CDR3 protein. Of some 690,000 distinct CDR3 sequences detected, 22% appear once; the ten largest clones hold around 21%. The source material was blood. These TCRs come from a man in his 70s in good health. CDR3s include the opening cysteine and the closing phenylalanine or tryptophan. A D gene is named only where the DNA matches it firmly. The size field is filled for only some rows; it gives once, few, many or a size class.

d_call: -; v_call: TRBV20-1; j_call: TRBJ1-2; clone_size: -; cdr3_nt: TGCAGTGCTAGATCCCGGACCTCGCTCTATGGCTACACCTTC; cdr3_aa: CSARSRTSLYGYTF
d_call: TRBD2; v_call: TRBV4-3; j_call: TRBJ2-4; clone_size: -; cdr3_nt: TGCGCCAGCAGCCTCCAAGCGGGAGAGACCAAAAACATTCAGTACTTC; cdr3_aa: CASSLQAGETKNIQYF
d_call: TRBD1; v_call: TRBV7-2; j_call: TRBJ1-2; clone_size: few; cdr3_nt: TGTGCCAGCAGCTTATCCCAGGACAGGGGTTCGGGTGGCTACACCTTC; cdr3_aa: CASSLSQDRGSGGYTF
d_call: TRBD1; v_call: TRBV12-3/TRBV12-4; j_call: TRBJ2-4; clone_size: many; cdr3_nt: TGTGCCAGCAGCCACCTGACAGGGCCAAAAAACATTCAGTACTTC; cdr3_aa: CASSHLTGPKNIQYF
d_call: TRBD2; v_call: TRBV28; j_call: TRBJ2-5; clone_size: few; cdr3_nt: TGTGCCAGCAGCCCCTCGGGAGGCTGGGAAGAGACCCAGTACTTC; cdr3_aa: CASSPSGGWEETQYF
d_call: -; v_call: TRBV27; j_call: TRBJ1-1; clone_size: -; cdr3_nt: TGTGCCAGCAGTCCTGTGACAGACACTGAAGCTTTCTTT; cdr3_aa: CASSPVTDTEAFF
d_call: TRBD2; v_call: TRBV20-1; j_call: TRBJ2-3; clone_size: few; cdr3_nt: TGCAGTGCTAGACAGGCTAGCGGGAGGGGCCCAGATACGCAGTATTTT; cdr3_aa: CSARQASGRGPDTQYF
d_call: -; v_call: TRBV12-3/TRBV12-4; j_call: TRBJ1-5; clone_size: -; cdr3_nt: TGTGCCAGCAGTCAGGGTGACGGTCAGCCCCAGCATTTT; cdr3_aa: CASSQGDGQPQHF
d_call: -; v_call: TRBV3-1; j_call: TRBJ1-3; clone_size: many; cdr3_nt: TGTGCCAGCAGCCAGGGGGCTGGAAACACCATATATTTT; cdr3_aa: CASSQGAGNTIYF
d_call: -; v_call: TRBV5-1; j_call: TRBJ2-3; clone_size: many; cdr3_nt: TGCGCCAGCAGTTCGTCCGATGGAGGTAGCACAGATACGCAGTATTTT; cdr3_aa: CASSSSDGGSTDTQYF